This T cell receptor beta chain was captured in a study of shared clonotypes between healthy human individuals. Study background: Donor ages ranged 18 to 49 years: a couple of women, a few men. Regarding the study as a whole: Only a few donors were included, so the genetic and exposure-history diversity represented was limited.

As for this clone: Its antigen is as yet unknown.

J gave up 3 bases and V 4 bases, and 7 bases lay outside the gene matches. Germline CDR1 and CDR2: SGHTA and FQGTGA. This CDR3 is 15 amino acids long. All donors were healthy HIV-negative adults lacking recent acute infections or vaccinations. A deep-level run was used for the assay. TCRdb's table, derived via immunoSEQ multiplex PCR, lists solely in-frame clones and lacks some. The table shows hundreds of thousands of clones, with approximately 80% occurring only once. This chain uses TRBV7-3 with TRBJ2-3; 7 positions match TRBD2. Specimen: PBMCs. The receptor was derived from a woman aged 40 to 50 in good health. Some clones in this sample may be carry-over from other donors' samples. The chain's CDR3 is CASSSIAGLTDTQYF. The CDR3 nucleotides are TGTGCCAGCAGCTCCATAGCGGGTTTAACAGATACGCAGTATTTT.